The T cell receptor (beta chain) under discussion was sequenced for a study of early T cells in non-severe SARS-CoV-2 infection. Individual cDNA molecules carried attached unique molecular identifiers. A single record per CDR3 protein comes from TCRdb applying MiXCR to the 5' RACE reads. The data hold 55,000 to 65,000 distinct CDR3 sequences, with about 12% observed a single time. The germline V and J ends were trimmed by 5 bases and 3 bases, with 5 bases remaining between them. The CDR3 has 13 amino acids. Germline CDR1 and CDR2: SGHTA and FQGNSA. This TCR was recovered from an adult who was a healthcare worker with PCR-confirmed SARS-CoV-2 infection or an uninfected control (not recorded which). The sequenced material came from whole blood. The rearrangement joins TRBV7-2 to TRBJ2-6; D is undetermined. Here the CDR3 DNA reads TGTGCCAGCAGCCAAAGTGGGGCCAACGTCCTGACTTTC. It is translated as CASSQSGANVLTF.